This T cell receptor beta chain was identified in a study of neurological immune-mediated disorders. This clonotype was counted a single time. TCRdb passed the 5' RACE reads through MiXCR, listing each CDR3 protein once. Of roughly 44,000 distinct CDR3 sequences in the sample, roughly 6.3% are singletons; the top ten hold 0.55% to 0.65%. The CDR3 consists of 14 residues. After removal of 6 bases from V and 6 bases from J, the junction contained 6 bases not matched to a gene. Germline V gene data show CDR1 as MNHEY and CDR2 as SVGAGI. The TCR was taken from a woman aged 40-49 years in good health. The chain uses TRBV6-5 and TRBJ1-5; 9 bases align to TRBD1. The specimen was CD4+ T cells from blood. The CDR3 spells CASRSGTGLQPQHF. CDR3 DNA sequence: TGTGCCAGCAGATCCGGGACAGGGCTTCAGCCCCAGCATTTT.